This record looks at one T cell receptor (beta chain) sequence and its context. Its antigen is still unknown. These data come from a study of cytomegalovirus exposure and HLA in healthy donors. The V and J ends lost 0 bases and 2 bases, in that order; junction bases with no gene match: 3. Germline V gene data show CDR1 as LNHDA and CDR2 as SQIVND (reference sequence). The CDR3 consists of 15 residues. It was with 60 Vbeta and 13 Jbeta primers that the PCR ran. TCRdb keeps only in-frame clones here, not all; method: immunoSEQ multiplex PCR. This table holds over 110,000 clones, roughly 76% found once. Study results and caveats: Within the data, a cluster of highly shared sequence variants was likely a sequencing artifact. With later analysis, a missense DCLRE1C variant became linked to TCR beta V- and J-gene trimming.

This sequence joins TRBV19 and TRBJ1-2, with 7 nucleotides matching TRBD1. Sequencing used PBMCs. The source is a middle-aged woman in good health and CMV-seronegative. CDR3 DNA sequence: TGTGCCAGTAGTATAGATTCGGGACAGAACTATGGCTACACCTTC. Translating it yields CASSIDSGQNYGYTF.